One and the same sample provided the 5 T cell receptor beta chains below, sequenced in a study of blood T cell repertoires in COVID-19. Produced via immunoSEQ multiplex PCR; TCRdb's table is partial and in-frame only. The sample records 270,000 or so clones, about nine tenths being singletons. Sequencing was done on a sample of PBMCs or T cells enriched from blood (not recorded which). All receptors come from a woman between 25 and 40 years old with acute COVID-19.

The rearrangement links TRBV18 to TRBJ2-1; 13 nucleotides agree with TRBD2. Germline assignment: CDR1 KGHSH and CDR2 LQKENI. With V trimmed by 3 bases and J by 7 bases, 3 bases remained unmatched. The CDR3 is 15 residues long. The CDR3 loop reads CASSPGTSGINEQFF. The CDR3 DNA reads TGTGCCAGCTCACCCGGGACTAGCGGGATAAATGAGCAGTTCTTC.

The chain is built from TRBV7-9 and TRBJ2-7, with D tentatively TRBD2 (6 bases). This CDR3 region has 14 residues. V was cut by 5 bases and J by 4 bases, with 15 bases left in between. Germline CDR1 and CDR2: SEHNR and FQNEAQ (reference sequence). CDR3 protein: CASSLGGGFYEQYF. The CDR3 bases are TGTGCCAGCAGCCTGGGAGGAGGGTTTTACGAGCAGTACTTC.

J is TRBJ2-7 and V is TRBV28, with 7 bases lining up with TRBD2. The CDR3 totals 18 residues. In germline, CDR1 is MDHEN, CDR2 SYDVKM. V trimming: 4 bases; J trimming: 0 bases; junction bases outside the gene matches: 15. The CDR3 spells CASSWIKALRGSSYEQYF. In DNA, the CDR3 is TGTGCCAGCAGTTGGATTAAAGCCTTGCGGGGGAGCTCCTACGAGCAGTACTTC.

The chain combines TRBV4-1 with TRBJ1-4, with 8 bases aligning to TRBD1. The germline gives CDR1 MGHRA, CDR2 YSYEKL. V shed 2 bases, J shed 8 bases, and the junction held 7 bases outside the gene matches. The CDR3 has 15 amino acids. The CDR3 spells CASSQIGQGGEKLFF. The CDR3 coding sequence is TGCGCCAGCAGCCAAATAGGACAGGGTGGAGAAAAACTGTTTTTT.

The chain joins TRBV28 to TRBJ2-7; TRBD2 agrees at 8 bases. The ends lost 7 bases at V and 2 bases at J; junction bases unmatched: 10. In germline, CDR1 is MDHEN, CDR2 SYDVKM. The CDR3 spans 15 residues. The CDR3 DNA is TGTGCCAGCACCGGGGGGGGCGGGAGCCCCTACGAGCAGTACTTC. Its protein is CASTGGGGSPYEQYF.